Following are 5 T cell receptor beta chains from one sample sequenced in a study of blood T cell repertoires in COVID-19 (dated by TCRdb to the early 2020s). Receptors were amplified or captured by the immunoSEQ multiplex PCR assay. TCRdb holds this immuneACCESS table with in-frame rearrangements only. Some clones are missing; in checked studies, unresolved V genes explain under half, and the rest has no known cause. The table for this sample lists approximately 210,000 clones; 70% to 85% of them were counted only once. About 15% of the sample is in the top ten clones. The sample comprised PBMCs or T cells enriched from blood (not recorded which). These receptors came from a man aged 35-49 years who had recovered from COVID-19.

V gene TRBV3-1 (or the pseudogene TRBV3-2) combines with J gene TRBJ2-3, with 14 bases identical to TRBD2. The CDR3 extends over 17 amino acids. The germline V gene encodes CDR1 LGHDT and CDR2 YNNKEL (reference sequence). Trimming cost V 2 bases and J 3 bases; bases outside gene matches: 4. The CDR3 nucleotides read TGTGCCAGCAGCCAACCGACTAGCGGGGGGGTAACAGATACGCAGTATTTT. This translates into CASSQPTSGGVTDTQYF.

CDR3 sequence (DNA): TGTGCCAGCAGTTACTCACGCACTACCTCCTACGAGCAGTACTTC. This translates into CASSYSRTTSYEQYF. The chain links TRBV6-5 to TRBJ2-7, with D hard to call. This CDR3 spans 15 amino acids. The germline V gene has CDR1 MNHEY and CDR2 SVGAGI. Trimming pared 0 bases from V and 0 bases from J, leaving 9 bases between.

The CDR3 DNA reads TGTGCCAGCAGTTTACCACAGGATTCTGGAAACACCATATATTTT. Translation: CASSLPQDSGNTIYF. This chain joins TRBV28 and TRBJ1-3; tentatively, D is TRBD1 (5 bases). CDR1 and CDR2 from the germline V gene are MDHEN and SYDVKM. V was cut by 2 bases and J by 1 base, with 9 bases left in between. The CDR3 runs 15 residues.

This rearrangement joins TRBV19 to TRBJ1-1; D is perhaps TRBD1 (5 bases). V lost 1 base and J lost 3, with 12 bases in between. Germline CDR1 reads LNHDA; CDR2 reads SQIVND (reference sequence). The CDR3 covers 15 residues. The CDR3 is CASSIGGGADTEAFF. DNA of the CDR3: TGTGCCAGTAGTATAGGAGGAGGGGCGGACACTGAAGCTTTCTTT.

J is TRBJ1-6 and V is TRBV19; possibly TRBD1 for D (6 bases). V lost 5 bases, J lost 7 bases, and 12 bases lay in between. The CDR3 contains 14 residues. CDR1 LNHDA and CDR2 SQIVND come from the germline V gene (reference sequence). The CDR3 DNA follows: TGTGCCAGTAGTGTACAGGGCGGCAATTCACCCCTCCACTTT. This sequence encodes CASSVQGGNSPLHF.